These 5 T cell receptor beta chains came from one sample sequenced in a study of blood T cell repertoires in COVID-19. Sequencing was performed with immunoSEQ multiplex PCR; in TCRdb, only in-frame clones are kept and a portion is missing. The table lists around 60,000 clones, 80% to 95% of them singletons. Sequencing was carried out using peripheral blood. All receptors derive from a man in his fifties with active COVID-19.

This chain links TRBV4-2 with TRBJ2-5; 10 bases match TRBD2. Germline V gene data show CDR1 as LGHNA and CDR2 as YNFKEQ. The V and J ends lost 4 bases and 5 bases, in that order; junction bases with no gene match: 7. This CDR3 comprises 15 residues. CDR3: CASSPLAGGGETQYF. CDR3 in DNA: TGTGCCAGCAGCCCTTTAGCGGGGGGAGGTGAGACCCAGTACTTC.

The genes are TRBV6-5 and TRBJ2-7, with TRBD1 as a possible D gene (5 bases). Trimming took off 6 bases at V and 2 bases at J, with 11 bases between the two ends. Looked up from germline, CDR1 is MNHEY and CDR2 is SVGAGI. This CDR3 spans 13 amino acids. CDR3 residues: CASSLDRPYEQYF. The CDR3 DNA follows: TGTGCCAGCAGCTTAGACAGACCCTACGAGCAGTACTTC.

This sequence joins TRBV7-9 and TRBJ2-1; TRBD2 matches 10 bases. CDR1 and CDR2 from the germline V gene are SEHNR and FQNEAQ (reference sequence). The V and J ends lost 2 bases and 7 bases, in that order; junction bases with no gene match: 14. CDR3 length: 18 residues. The CDR3 loop is CASSLPHRLAGVSNEQFF. The CDR3 nucleotides read TGTGCCAGCAGCTTACCGCACAGGCTAGCGGGAGTGTCTAATGAGCAGTTCTTC.

The genes are TRBV7-6 and TRBJ2-1, with unresolved D. The length of the CDR3 is 13 residues. Trimming cost V 3 bases and J 3 bases, with 6 bases left between them. Germline V gene lookup returns CDR1 SGHVS and CDR2 FNYEAQ. CDR3 sequence reads: CASSFDFYNEQFF. The CDR3 DNA reads as TGTGCCAGCAGCTTCGACTTCTACAATGAGCAGTTCTTC.

The genes are TRBV9 and TRBJ2-1; 11 positions match TRBD1. CDR3 size: 14 residues. CDR1 and CDR2 from the germline V gene are SGDLS and YYNGEE. The V segment lost 3 bases and the J segment 7 bases; nucleotides outside the gene matches: 3. CDR3 nucleotides: TGTGCCAGCAGCGACCGGGACAGGGGGAATGAGCAGTTCTTC. It yields the protein CASSDRDRGNEQFF. Full variable domain (outside the CDR3, taken from reference TRBV9 and TRBJ2-1): DSGVTQTPKHLITATGQRVTLRCSPRSGDLSVYWYQQSLDQGLQFLIQYYNGEERAKGNILERFSAQQFPDLHSELNLSSLELGDSALYFCASSDRDRGNEQFFGPGTRLTVL.